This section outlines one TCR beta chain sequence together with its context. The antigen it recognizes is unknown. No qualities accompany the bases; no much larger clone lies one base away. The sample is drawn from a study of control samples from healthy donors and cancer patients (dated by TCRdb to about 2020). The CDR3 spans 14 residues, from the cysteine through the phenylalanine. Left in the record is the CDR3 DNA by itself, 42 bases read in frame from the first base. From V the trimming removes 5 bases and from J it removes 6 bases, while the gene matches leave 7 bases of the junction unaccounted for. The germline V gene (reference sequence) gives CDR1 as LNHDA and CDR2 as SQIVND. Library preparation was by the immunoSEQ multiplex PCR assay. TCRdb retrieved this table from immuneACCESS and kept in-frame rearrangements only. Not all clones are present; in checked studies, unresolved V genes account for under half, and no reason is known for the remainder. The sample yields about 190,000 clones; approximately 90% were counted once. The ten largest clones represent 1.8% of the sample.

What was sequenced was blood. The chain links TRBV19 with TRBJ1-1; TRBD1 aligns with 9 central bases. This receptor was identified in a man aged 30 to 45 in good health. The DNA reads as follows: TGTGCCAGTAGTCCACCCGGACAGGGGTCTGAAGCTTTCTTT. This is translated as CASSPPGQGSEAFF.